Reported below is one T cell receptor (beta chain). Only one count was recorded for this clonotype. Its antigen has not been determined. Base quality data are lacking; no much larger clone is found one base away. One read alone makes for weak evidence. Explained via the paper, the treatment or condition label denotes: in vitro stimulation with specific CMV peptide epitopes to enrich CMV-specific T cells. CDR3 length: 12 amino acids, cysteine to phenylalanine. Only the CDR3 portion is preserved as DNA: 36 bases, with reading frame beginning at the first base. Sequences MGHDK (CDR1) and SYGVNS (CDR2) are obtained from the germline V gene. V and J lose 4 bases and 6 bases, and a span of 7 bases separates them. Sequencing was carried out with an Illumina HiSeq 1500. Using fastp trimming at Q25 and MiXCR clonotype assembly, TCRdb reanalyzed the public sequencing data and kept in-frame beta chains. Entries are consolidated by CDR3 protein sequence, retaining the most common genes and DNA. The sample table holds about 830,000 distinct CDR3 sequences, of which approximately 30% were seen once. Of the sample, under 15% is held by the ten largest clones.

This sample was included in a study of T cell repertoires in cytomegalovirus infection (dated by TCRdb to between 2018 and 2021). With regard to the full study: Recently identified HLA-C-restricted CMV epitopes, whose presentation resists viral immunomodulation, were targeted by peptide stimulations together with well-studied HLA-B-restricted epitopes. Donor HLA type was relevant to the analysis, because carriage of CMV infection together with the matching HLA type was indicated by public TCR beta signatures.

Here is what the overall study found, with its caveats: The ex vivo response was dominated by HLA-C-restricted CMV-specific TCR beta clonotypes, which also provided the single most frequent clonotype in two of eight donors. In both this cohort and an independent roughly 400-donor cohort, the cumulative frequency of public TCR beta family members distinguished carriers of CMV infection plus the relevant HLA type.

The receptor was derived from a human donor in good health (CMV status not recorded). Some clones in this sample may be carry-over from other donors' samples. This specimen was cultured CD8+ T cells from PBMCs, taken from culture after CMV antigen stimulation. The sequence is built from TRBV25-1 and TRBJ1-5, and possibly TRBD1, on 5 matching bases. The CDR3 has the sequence CASSVGGQPQHF. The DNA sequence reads TGTGCCAGCAGTGTTGGGGGTCAGCCCCAGCATTTT.